The source of this TCR beta chain is a study of blood T cell repertoires in COVID-19. At the level of the study: Collection of acute and convalescent COVID-19 samples took place in the United States, Italy and Spain. PBMCs, B-cell-depleted T cells, or T cells were the source of the cDNA or gDNA that made up the material.

The CDR3 is 14 amino acids. Trimming removed 3 bases at V and 5 bases at J, with 14 bases between. Per germline, CDR1 MDHEN and CDR2 SYDVKM. In the original analysis: Nucleated cell counts were estimated from reference gene primer amplification. Repertoires were generated with immunoSEQ multiplex PCR, while TCRdb's copy carries only in-frame clones and drops some. Clone size and V and J calls were adopted from that table, with D and trimming inferred from the DNA. The repertoire has 150,000 to 200,000 clones, about 81% of them found once; the top ten carry 11%. The chain uses TRBV28 and TRBJ2-7; D might be TRBD1 (6 bases). Sequenced material: peripheral blood. The TCR comes from a human donor in a cohort sampled during active COVID-19. The CDR3 is CASSFRAGVHEQYF. The CDR3 DNA sequence: TGTGCCAGCAGTTTCAGGGCAGGGGTTCACGAGCAGTACTTC.